This TCR beta chain was profiled in a study of memory CD4+ T cells and cytomegalovirus serostatus. This CDR3 region has 13 residues. Per germline, CDR1 SGHVS and CDR2 FQNEAQ. Between the trimmed V and J ends, which lost 5 bases and 2 bases, there was a span of 6 bases. The sort gate was single viable CD3+CD4+CD8-CD45RO+ cells for memory CD4+ T cells. Serum IgG to CMV pp150, pp28, p38 and p52 defined serostatus. Assay used: immunoSEQ multiplex PCR; TCRdb lists only in-frame clones, some missing. The sample records approximately 60,000 clones, about three quarters being singletons. The origin of this receptor is an adult in good health and CMV-seropositive. The sample comprised memory CD4+ T cells from blood. The V call is TRBV7-8, the J call TRBJ2-2; D gene uncertain. The CDR3 loop is CASSLLNTGELFF. CDR3 DNA: TGTGCCAGCAGCCTCCTCAACACCGGGGAGCTGTTTTTT.